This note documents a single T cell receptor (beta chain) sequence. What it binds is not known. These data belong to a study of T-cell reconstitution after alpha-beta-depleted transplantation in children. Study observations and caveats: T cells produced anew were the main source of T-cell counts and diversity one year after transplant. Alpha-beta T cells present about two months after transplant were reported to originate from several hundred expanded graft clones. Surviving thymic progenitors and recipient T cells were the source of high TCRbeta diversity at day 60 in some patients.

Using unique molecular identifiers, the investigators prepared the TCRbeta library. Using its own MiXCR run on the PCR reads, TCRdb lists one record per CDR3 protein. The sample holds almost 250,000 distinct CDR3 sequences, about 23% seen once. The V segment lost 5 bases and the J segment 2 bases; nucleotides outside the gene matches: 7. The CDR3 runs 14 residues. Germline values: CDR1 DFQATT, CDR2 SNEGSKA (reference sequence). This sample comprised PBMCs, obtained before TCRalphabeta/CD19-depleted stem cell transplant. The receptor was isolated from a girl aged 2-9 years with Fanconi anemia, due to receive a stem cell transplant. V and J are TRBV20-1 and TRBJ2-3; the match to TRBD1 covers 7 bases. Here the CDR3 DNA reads TGCAGTGCTCGACAGGGCCCCTTCACAGATACGCAGTATTTT. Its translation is CSARQGPFTDTQYF.